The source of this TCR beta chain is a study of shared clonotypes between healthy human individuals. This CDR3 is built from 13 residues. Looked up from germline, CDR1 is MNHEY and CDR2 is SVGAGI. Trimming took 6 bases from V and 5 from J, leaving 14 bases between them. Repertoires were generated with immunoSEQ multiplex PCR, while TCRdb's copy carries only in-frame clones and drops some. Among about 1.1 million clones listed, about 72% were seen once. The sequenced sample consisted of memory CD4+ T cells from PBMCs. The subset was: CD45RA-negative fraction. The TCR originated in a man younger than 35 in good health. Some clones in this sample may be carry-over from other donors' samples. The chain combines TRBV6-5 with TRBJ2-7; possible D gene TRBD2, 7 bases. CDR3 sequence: CASRQGLTNEQYF. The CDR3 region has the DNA TGTGCCAGCAGACAGGGACTAACGAACGAGCAGTACTTC.